This record looks at one TCR beta chain sequence and its context. This sample stems from a study of OX40 agonist ivuxolimab in advanced cancers. Study information: Patients with prior anti-PD-1, anti-PD-L1 or anti-CTLA-4 therapy were eligible; 35% to 50% had some.

Trimming removed 4 bases from V and 8 bases from J; junction bases left unmatched: 9. The CDR3 loop spans 15 amino acids. Per the germline V gene, CDR1 is SGHNT and CDR2 is YYREEE (reference sequence). Sequencing used immunoSEQ multiplex PCR; TCRdb keeps in-frame clones, though not all of them. Of 51,000 or so clones in the sample, around 85% were seen once. The origin of this receptor is an adult with an advanced solid tumor such as melanoma, head and neck, liver or kidney cancer. V usage is TRBV5-4 and J usage is TRBJ1-6; 7 bases map to TRBD1. The sample consisted of CD4+ or CD8+ T cells sorted from blood, taken in a trial of the OX40 agonist ivuxolimab. CDR3 nucleotide sequence: TGTGCCAGCAGCGGCAACAGGGGAATGGATTCACCCCTCCACTTT. Amino acid sequence: CASSGNRGMDSPLHF.